The subject of this entry is one T cell receptor (beta chain). An end of the junction does not agree with germline; a read error may underlie this. Naive CD8 cells were CD45RO-negative, positively selected for CCR7, excluding terminally differentiated effector memory CD45RA+ cells. Generated by immunoSEQ multiplex PCR, the TCRdb table keeps only in-frame clones and is missing some. Of about 2 million clones in the sample, less than 95% were seen once. This sample is drawn from a study of shared clonotypes between healthy human individuals. Germline V CDR1 and CDR2: MNHEY, SMNVEV (reference sequence). The CDR3 extends over 14 amino acids.

This sequence joins TRBV27 and TRBJ2-2; D not resolved. The source is a man between 18 and 29 years old in good health. Sequencing was done on a sample of naive CD8+ T cells sorted from blood. CDR3 sequence (DNA): TGTGCCAGCAGACTGGGCCCGAACGCCGGGGAGCTGTTTTTT. Its protein is CASRLGPNAGELFF.